Listed below are T cell receptor beta chains from one sample, sequenced in a study of blood T cell repertoires in COVID-19. Generated by immunoSEQ multiplex PCR, the TCRdb table keeps only in-frame clones and is missing some. Of approximately 300,000 clones in the sample, 70% to 90% were seen once. Sequencing used peripheral blood. Source of these receptors: a woman aged 45 to 65 with active or convalescent COVID-19. The CDR3 runs from the conserved cysteine through the conserved F or W. D genes are given only for firm matches. Size is omitted from some rows. Given values are once, few, many or a class for expanded clones.

CDR3aa: CAWSGRSTYNSPLHF
CDR3nt: TGTGCCTGGAGTGGCAGATCCACGTATAATTCACCCCTCCACTTT
v_gene: TRBV30
j_gene: TRBJ1-6
abundance: few
d_gene: .

CDR3aa: CASSPGTGGGYTF
CDR3nt: TGTGCCAGCAGCCCCGGGACAGGCGGGGGCTACACCTTC
v_gene: TRBV6-5
j_gene: TRBJ1-2
abundance: .
d_gene: TRBD1

CDR3aa: CASSQARSVTDTQYF
CDR3nt: TGTGCCAGCAGCCAAGCACGGTCCGTCACAGATACGCAGTATTTT
v_gene: TRBV4-2
j_gene: TRBJ2-3
abundance: once
d_gene: .

CDR3aa: CASSLRTGAGANVLTF
CDR3nt: TGTGCCAGCAGCCTTAGGACAGGGGCTGGGGCCAACGTCCTGACTTTC
v_gene: TRBV3-1/TRBV3-2
j_gene: TRBJ2-6
abundance: .
d_gene: TRBD1

CDR3aa: CASRLSGYYSEQFF
CDR3nt: TGTGCCAGCAGACTTAGCGGGTACTACAGCGAGCAGTTCTTC
v_gene: TRBV11-2
j_gene: TRBJ2-1
abundance: .
d_gene: TRBD2

CDR3aa: CASSETPEGNTEAFF
CDR3nt: TGTGCCAGCAGTGAGACGCCCGAGGGGAACACTGAAGCTTTCTTT
v_gene: TRBV25-1
j_gene: TRBJ1-1
abundance: .
d_gene: .

CDR3aa: CASSIGASGGAGGEQFF
CDR3nt: TGTGCCAGTAGTATTGGGGCTAGCGGGGGGGCGGGGGGTGAGCAGTTCTTC
v_gene: TRBV19
j_gene: TRBJ2-1
abundance: .
d_gene: TRBD2

CDR3aa: CASSRRQGSYNSPLHF
CDR3nt: TGTGCCAGCAGCCGGAGACAGGGTTCCTATAATTCACCCCTCCACTTT
v_gene: TRBV16
j_gene: TRBJ1-6
abundance: .
d_gene: TRBD1

CDR3aa: CASSDRGDPNEQYF
CDR3nt: TGTGCCAGCAGTGACAGGGGAGATCCTAACGAGCAGTACTTC
v_gene: TRBV11-2
j_gene: TRBJ2-7
abundance: .
d_gene: TRBD1

CDR3aa: CASSEYGEGEKLFF
CDR3nt: TGTGCCAGCAGTGAATACGGGGAGGGAGAAAAACTGTTTTTT
v_gene: TRBV2
j_gene: TRBJ1-4
abundance: .
d_gene: .

CDR3aa: CAWKGVAWDYGYTF
CDR3nt: TGTGCCTGGAAGGGAGTTGCCTGGGACTATGGCTACACCTTC
v_gene: TRBV30
j_gene: TRBJ1-2
abundance: .
d_gene: .

CDR3aa: CASSLEQGLTEAFF
CDR3nt: TGCGCCAGCAGCTTGGAACAGGGGTTAACTGAAGCTTTCTTT
v_gene: TRBV5-1
j_gene: TRBJ1-1
abundance: .
d_gene: TRBD1

CDR3aa: CASSPLAGQTGELFF
CDR3nt: TGTGCCAGCAGCCCTCTAGCGGGACAAACCGGGGAGCTGTTTTTT
v_gene: TRBV7-3
j_gene: TRBJ2-2
abundance: .
d_gene: TRBD2

CDR3aa: CASSQDTSGRRYEQYF
CDR3nt: TGCGCCAGCAGCCAAGATACTAGCGGGAGGCGATACGAGCAGTACTTC
v_gene: TRBV4-1
j_gene: TRBJ2-7
abundance: once
d_gene: TRBD2

CDR3aa: CASSIPHTTSGVVEQYF
CDR3nt: TGTGCCAGTAGTATACCCCATACGACTAGCGGGGTAGTCGAGCAGTACTTC
v_gene: TRBV19
j_gene: TRBJ2-7
abundance: .
d_gene: TRBD2

CDR3aa: CAWSGQGRGKKLFF
CDR3nt: TGTGCCTGGAGTGGACAGGGACGGGGTAAAAAACTGTTTTTT
v_gene: TRBV30
j_gene: TRBJ1-4
abundance: .
d_gene: TRBD1

CDR3aa: CSVVRQLTYEQYF
CDR3nt: TGCAGCGTTGTGAGGCAGCTAACCTACGAGCAGTACTTC
v_gene: TRBV29-1
j_gene: TRBJ2-7
abundance: .
d_gene: .

CDR3aa: CASSFGGAGDYGYTF
CDR3nt: TGTGCCAGCAGCTTTGGGGGGGCCGGAGACTATGGCTACACCTTC
v_gene: TRBV28
j_gene: TRBJ1-2
abundance: .
d_gene: .

CDR3aa: CAWSVPGTGHSPLHF
CDR3nt: TGTGCCTGGAGTGTACCCGGGACAGGCCATTCACCCCTCCACTTT
v_gene: TRBV30
j_gene: TRBJ1-6
abundance: .
d_gene: TRBD1

CDR3aa: CASSADQGSASGANVLTF
CDR3nt: TGTGCCAGCAGTGCCGACCAGGGGTCGGCCTCTGGGGCCAACGTCCTGACTTTC
v_gene: TRBV25-1
j_gene: TRBJ2-6
abundance: .
d_gene: .

CDR3aa: CASSPDTGPAYNEQFF
CDR3nt: TGTGCCAGCAGCCCTGATACAGGGCCCGCCTACAATGAGCAGTTCTTC
v_gene: TRBV6-2/TRBV6-3
j_gene: TRBJ2-1
abundance: .
d_gene: .

CDR3aa: CASSQGAGGYEQYF
CDR3nt: TGCGCCAGCAGCCAGGGCGCGGGGGGCTACGAGCAGTACTTC
v_gene: TRBV4-3
j_gene: TRBJ2-7
abundance: .
d_gene: TRBD2

CDR3aa: CASSLRVGGNYGYTF
CDR3nt: TGTGCCAGCAGTTTAAGAGTAGGAGGGAACTATGGCTACACCTTC
v_gene: TRBV28
j_gene: TRBJ1-2
abundance: .
d_gene: .

CDR3aa: CAISDSLLQGNEQFF
CDR3nt: TGTGCCATCAGTGATTCTCTCTTACAGGGTAATGAGCAGTTCTTC
v_gene: TRBV10-3
j_gene: TRBJ2-1
abundance: .
d_gene: .

CDR3aa: CASSQTGNEQFF
CDR3nt: TGTGCCAGCAGCCAGACAGGGAATGAGCAGTTCTTC
v_gene: TRBV27
j_gene: TRBJ2-1
abundance: few
d_gene: TRBD1

CDR3aa: CATSDSQGGPGLESYEQYF
CDR3nt: TGTGCCACCAGTGATAGCCAAGGCGGGCCGGGACTAGAATCCTACGAGCAGTACTTC
v_gene: TRBV24-1
j_gene: TRBJ2-7
abundance: once
d_gene: TRBD2

CDR3aa: CASSMTPADRIPAKNIQYF
CDR3nt: TGTGCCAGTAGTATGACCCCGGCCGACAGGATCCCAGCCAAAAACATTCAGTACTTC
v_gene: TRBV19
j_gene: TRBJ2-4
abundance: once
d_gene: .

CDR3aa: CAWSVTGLNTEAFF
CDR3nt: TGTGCCTGGAGTGTGACAGGATTGAACACTGAAGCTTTCTTT
v_gene: TRBV30
j_gene: TRBJ1-1
abundance: .
d_gene: .

CDR3aa: CASSQDSRSGNTIYF
CDR3nt: TGTGCCAGCAGTCAAGACAGCCGCTCTGGAAACACCATATATTTT
v_gene: TRBV2
j_gene: TRBJ1-3
abundance: .
d_gene: .

CDR3aa: CASSFSGTTAYEQYF
CDR3nt: TGTGCCAGCAGTTTTTCTGGGACTACCGCCTACGAGCAGTACTTC
v_gene: TRBV28
j_gene: TRBJ2-7
abundance: .
d_gene: TRBD2

CDR3aa: CASSRGSYEQYF
CDR3nt: TGTGCCAGCAGCCGAGGCTCTTACGAGCAGTACTTC
v_gene: TRBV28
j_gene: TRBJ2-7
abundance: .
d_gene: .

CDR3aa: CATGVWGETQYF
CDR3nt: TGTGCCACCGGGGTGTGGGGAGAGACCCAGTACTTC
v_gene: TRBV6-5
j_gene: TRBJ2-5
abundance: .
d_gene: .

CDR3aa: CASSSRTGGKGIAFF
CDR3nt: TGCGCCAGCAGCTCGAGGACAGGGGGCAAAGGAATAGCTTTCTTT
v_gene: TRBV5-1
j_gene: TRBJ1-1
abundance: .
d_gene: TRBD1

CDR3aa: CASSPRGQGAYEQYF
CDR3nt: TGCGCCAGCAGCCCCCGAGGACAGGGTGCGTACGAGCAGTACTTC
v_gene: TRBV4-1
j_gene: TRBJ2-7
abundance: .
d_gene: TRBD1

CDR3aa: CASSLGELGYGYTF
CDR3nt: TGTGCCAGCAGCTTGGGAGAGCTTGGCTATGGCTACACCTTC
v_gene: TRBV5-4
j_gene: TRBJ1-2
abundance: .
d_gene: .

CDR3aa: CASSLERGNEKLFF
CDR3nt: TGTGCCAGCAGTTTAGAGCGGGGTAATGAAAAACTGTTTTTT
v_gene: TRBV27
j_gene: TRBJ1-4
abundance: .
d_gene: .

CDR3aa: CASHQAGGFYEQYF
CDR3nt: TGTGCCAGCCATCAAGCGGGGGGGTTCTACGAGCAGTACTTC
v_gene: TRBV7-2
j_gene: TRBJ2-7
abundance: .
d_gene: TRBD2

CDR3aa: CASRGQTGGEQYF
CDR3nt: TGTGCCAGCAGGGGACAGACCGGTGGCGAGCAGTACTTC
v_gene: TRBV7-2
j_gene: TRBJ2-7
abundance: .
d_gene: TRBD1

CDR3aa: CASSLSDRGPGNTIYF
CDR3nt: TGTGCCAGTAGTTTGTCGGACAGGGGACCTGGAAACACCATATATTTT
v_gene: TRBV19
j_gene: TRBJ1-3
abundance: .
d_gene: TRBD1

CDR3aa: CSAPGNTEAFF
CDR3nt: TGCAGTGCTCCGGGGAACACTGAAGCTTTCTTT
v_gene: TRBV20-1
j_gene: TRBJ1-1
abundance: .
d_gene: .

CDR3aa: CASSHGTVQETQYF
CDR3nt: TGTGCCAGCAGCCACGGGACAGTACAAGAGACCCAGTACTTC
v_gene: TRBV14
j_gene: TRBJ2-5
abundance: .
d_gene: TRBD1

CDR3aa: CASSPGQRDTEAFF
CDR3nt: TGTGCCAGCTCACCGGGACAGAGGGACACTGAAGCTTTCTTT
v_gene: TRBV18
j_gene: TRBJ1-1
abundance: .
d_gene: TRBD1

CDR3aa: CASSQAGTAYGYTF
CDR3nt: TGTGCCAGCAGCCAAGCCGGGACAGCTTATGGCTACACCTTC
v_gene: TRBV4-2
j_gene: TRBJ1-2
abundance: .
d_gene: TRBD1

CDR3aa: CAWSIPGGADSPLHF
CDR3nt: TGTGCCTGGAGTATACCAGGGGGCGCGGATTCACCCCTCCACTTT
v_gene: TRBV30
j_gene: TRBJ1-6
abundance: .
d_gene: TRBD1

CDR3aa: CASSQVLPGTNEKLFF
CDR3nt: TGTGCCAGCAGCCAAGTACTTCCGGGAACTAATGAAAAACTGTTTTTT
v_gene: TRBV4-2
j_gene: TRBJ1-4
abundance: .
d_gene: .

CDR3aa: CASSIRGGGVQETQYF
CDR3nt: TGTGCCAGCAGCATTAGGGGTGGCGGAGTTCAAGAGACCCAGTACTTC
v_gene: TRBV11-2
j_gene: TRBJ2-5
abundance: .
d_gene: .

CDR3aa: CASSIGQKGGDEQFF
CDR3nt: TGTGCCAGTAGTATAGGACAGAAGGGCGGAGATGAGCAGTTCTTC
v_gene: TRBV19
j_gene: TRBJ2-1
abundance: .
d_gene: .

CDR3aa: CAISDQGAGYTF
CDR3nt: TGTGCCATCAGTGACCAGGGTGCTGGCTACACCTTC
v_gene: TRBV10-3
j_gene: TRBJ1-2
abundance: .
d_gene: .

CDR3aa: CAWRRDRSGEKLFF
CDR3nt: TGTGCCTGGAGGCGGGACAGGAGTGGTGAAAAACTGTTTTTT
v_gene: TRBV30
j_gene: TRBJ1-4
abundance: .
d_gene: TRBD1

CDR3aa: CASSKGWPAGGNQPQHF
CDR3nt: TGTGCCAGCAGCAAAGGATGGCCGGCCGGGGGCAATCAGCCCCAGCATTTT
v_gene: TRBV21-1
j_gene: TRBJ1-5
abundance: .
d_gene: .

CDR3aa: CASARTVTSNEQFF
CDR3nt: TGCGCCAGCGCCCGGACTGTAACTTCCAATGAGCAGTTCTTC
v_gene: TRBV5-1
j_gene: TRBJ2-1
abundance: .
d_gene: .

CDR3aa: CASSLGTGHSPLHF
CDR3nt: TGTGCCAGCAGTTTAGGGACAGGTCATTCACCCCTCCACTTT
v_gene: TRBV27
j_gene: TRBJ1-6
abundance: .
d_gene: TRBD1

CDR3aa: CASSRDSRQETQYF
CDR3nt: TGCGCCAGCAGCCGTGACAGCAGACAAGAGACCCAGTACTTC
v_gene: TRBV5-1
j_gene: TRBJ2-5
abundance: .
d_gene: .

CDR3aa: CASSSPRRGIHGYTF
CDR3nt: TGTGCCAGCAGCTCCCCCCGGAGGGGAATCCATGGCTACACCTTC
v_gene: TRBV27
j_gene: TRBJ1-2
abundance: .
d_gene: .

CDR3aa: CASSQDNRGLGYNSPLHF
CDR3nt: TGCGCCAGCAGCCAAGACAACAGGGGTTTGGGGTATAATTCACCCCTCCACTTT
v_gene: TRBV4-1
j_gene: TRBJ1-6
abundance: .
d_gene: TRBD1

CDR3aa: CASSPGLLSGNTIYF
CDR3nt: TGTGCCAGCAGCCCGGGACTGCTCTCTGGAAACACCATATATTTT
v_gene: TRBV4-2
j_gene: TRBJ1-3
abundance: .
d_gene: .